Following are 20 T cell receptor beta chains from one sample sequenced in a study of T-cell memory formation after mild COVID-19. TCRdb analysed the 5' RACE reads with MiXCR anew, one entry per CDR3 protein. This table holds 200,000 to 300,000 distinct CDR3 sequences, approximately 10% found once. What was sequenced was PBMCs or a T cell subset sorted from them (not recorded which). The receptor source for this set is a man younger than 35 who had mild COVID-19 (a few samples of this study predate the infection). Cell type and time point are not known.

CDR3 bases: TGCGCCAGCAGCCAAGTGGCCGGGACTTGGGACTACGAGCAGTACTTC. Its translation: CASSQVAGTWDYEQYF. The gene calls are TRBV4-3 and TRBJ2-7; D perhaps matches TRBD2 (6 bases). The length of the CDR3 is 16 residues. V shed 1 base and J shed 3 bases, with 16 bases lying between them. The germline V gene has CDR1 LGHNA and CDR2 YSLEER.

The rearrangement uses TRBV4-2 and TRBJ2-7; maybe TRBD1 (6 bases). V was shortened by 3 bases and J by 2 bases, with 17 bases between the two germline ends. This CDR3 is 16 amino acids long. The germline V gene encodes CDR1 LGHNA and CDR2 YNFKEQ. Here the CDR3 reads CASSQGSGTSPYEQYF. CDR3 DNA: TGTGCCAGCAGCCAGGGCTCCGGGACAAGTCCCTACGAGCAGTACTTC.

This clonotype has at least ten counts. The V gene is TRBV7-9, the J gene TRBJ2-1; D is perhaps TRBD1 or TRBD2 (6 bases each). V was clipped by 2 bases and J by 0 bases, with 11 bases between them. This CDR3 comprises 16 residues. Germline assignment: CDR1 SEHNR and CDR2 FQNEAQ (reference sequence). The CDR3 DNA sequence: TGTGCCAGCAGCTTATCCGGGGGCAGCTCCTACAATGAGCAGTTCTTC. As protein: CASSLSGGSSYNEQFF.

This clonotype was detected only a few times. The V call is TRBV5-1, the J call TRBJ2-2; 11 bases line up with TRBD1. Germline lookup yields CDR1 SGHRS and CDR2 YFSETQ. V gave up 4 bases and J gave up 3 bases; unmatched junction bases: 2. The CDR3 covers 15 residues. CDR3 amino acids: CASSRDRGDTGELFF. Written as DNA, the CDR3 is TGCGCCAGCAGCCGGGACAGGGGGGACACCGGGGAGCTGTTTTTT.

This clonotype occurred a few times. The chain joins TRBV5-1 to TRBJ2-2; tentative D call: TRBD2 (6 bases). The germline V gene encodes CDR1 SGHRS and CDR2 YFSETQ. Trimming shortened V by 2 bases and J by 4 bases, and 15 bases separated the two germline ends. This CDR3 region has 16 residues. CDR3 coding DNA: TGCGCCAGCAGCTTCGGCCATGGAGGGCCCACCGGGGAGCTGTTTTTT. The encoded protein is CASSFGHGGPTGELFF.

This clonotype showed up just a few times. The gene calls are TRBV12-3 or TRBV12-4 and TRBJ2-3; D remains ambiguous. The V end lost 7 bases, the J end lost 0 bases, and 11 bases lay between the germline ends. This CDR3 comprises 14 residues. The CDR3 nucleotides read TGTGCCAGCAAATTTCCCCCTAGCACAGATACGCAGTATTTT. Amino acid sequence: CASKFPPSTDTQYF.

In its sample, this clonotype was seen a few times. CDR3 DNA sequence: TGTGCCAGCAGTTACCTGCGGGGGGGCCGCTACGAGCAGTACGTC. It specifies CASSYLRGGRYEQYV. The genes are TRBV6-2 or TRBV6-3 and TRBJ2-7; 9 bases are shared with TRBD2. V was pared by 2 bases and J by 3 bases, with 5 bases of the junction left unmatched. There are 15 residues in the CDR3. Per the germline V gene, CDR1 is MNHEY and CDR2 is SVGEGT.

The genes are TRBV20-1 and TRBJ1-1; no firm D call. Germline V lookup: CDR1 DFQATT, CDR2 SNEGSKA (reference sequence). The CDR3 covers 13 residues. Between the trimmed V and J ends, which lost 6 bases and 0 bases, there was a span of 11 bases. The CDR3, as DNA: TGCAGTGCCTATCGGAATTTGAACACTGAAGCTTTCTTT. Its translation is CSAYRNLNTEAFF.

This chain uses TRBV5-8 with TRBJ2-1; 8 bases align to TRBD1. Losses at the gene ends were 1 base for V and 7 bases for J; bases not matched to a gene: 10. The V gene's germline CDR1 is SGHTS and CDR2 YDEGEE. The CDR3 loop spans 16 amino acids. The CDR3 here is CASSLLGWGQENEQFF. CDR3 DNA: TGTGCCAGCAGCTTGTTAGGTTGGGGACAGGAAAATGAGCAGTTCTTC.

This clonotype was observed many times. Here the CDR3 reads CASKGGRTGEAFF. CDR3 DNA: TGTGCCAGCAAAGGGGGGCGAACTGGTGAAGCTTTCTTT. V gene TRBV12-3 or TRBV12-4 combines with J gene TRBJ1-1, with D perhaps TRBD1 (6 bases). This CDR3 has 13 amino acids. Deletions cut 7 bases from V and 7 bases from J, with 16 bases between.

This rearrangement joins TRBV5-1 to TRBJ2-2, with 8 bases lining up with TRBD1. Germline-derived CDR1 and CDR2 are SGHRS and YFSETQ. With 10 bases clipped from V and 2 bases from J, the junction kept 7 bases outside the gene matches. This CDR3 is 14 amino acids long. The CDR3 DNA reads TGCGCCTGTGTGGGACAGGACAACACCGGGGAGCTGTTTTTT. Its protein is CACVGQDNTGELFF.

CDR3 protein: CSVEAGLGTNEKLFF. The DNA of the CDR3 is TGCAGCGTTGAGGCCGGATTGGGGACTAATGAAAAACTGTTTTTT. The V and J genes are TRBV29-1 and TRBJ1-4; D gene unclear. Germline-derived CDR1 and CDR2 are SQVTM and ANQGSEA. V dropped 3 bases and J dropped 2 bases, with 13 bases sitting between them. CDR3 length equals 15 residues.

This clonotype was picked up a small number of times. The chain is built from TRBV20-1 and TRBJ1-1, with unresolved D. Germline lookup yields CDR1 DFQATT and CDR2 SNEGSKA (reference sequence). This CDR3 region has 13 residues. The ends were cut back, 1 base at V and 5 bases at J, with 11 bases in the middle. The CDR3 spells CSARVQQQTEAFF. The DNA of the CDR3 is TGCAGTGCTAGAGTTCAACAGCAGACTGAAGCTTTCTTT.

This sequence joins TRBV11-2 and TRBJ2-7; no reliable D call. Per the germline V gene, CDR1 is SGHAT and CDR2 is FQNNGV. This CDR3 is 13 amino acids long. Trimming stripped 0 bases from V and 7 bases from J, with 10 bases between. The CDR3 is CASSLDPMGEQYV. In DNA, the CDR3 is TGTGCCAGCAGCTTAGATCCGATGGGGGAGCAGTACGTC.

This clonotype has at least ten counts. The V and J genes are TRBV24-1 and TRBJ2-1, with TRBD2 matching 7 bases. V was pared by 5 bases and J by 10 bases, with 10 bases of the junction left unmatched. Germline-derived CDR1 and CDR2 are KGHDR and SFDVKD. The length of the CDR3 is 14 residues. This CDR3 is CATSGTVGEGEQFF. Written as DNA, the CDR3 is TGTGCCACCAGTGGTACAGTCGGGGAGGGGGAGCAGTTCTTC.

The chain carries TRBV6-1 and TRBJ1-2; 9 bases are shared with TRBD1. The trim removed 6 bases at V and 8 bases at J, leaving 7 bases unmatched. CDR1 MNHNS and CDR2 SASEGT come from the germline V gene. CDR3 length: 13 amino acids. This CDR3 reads CASSPQGALGYTF. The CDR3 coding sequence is TGTGCCAGCAGCCCACAGGGGGCGCTGGGCTACACCTTC.

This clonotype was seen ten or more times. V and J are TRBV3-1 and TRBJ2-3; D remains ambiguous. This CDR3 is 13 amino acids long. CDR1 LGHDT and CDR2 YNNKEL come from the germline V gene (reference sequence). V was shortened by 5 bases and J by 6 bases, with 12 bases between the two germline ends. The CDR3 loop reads CASSSASPDTQYF. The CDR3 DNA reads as TGTGCCAGCAGCTCTGCTTCGCCGGATACGCAGTATTTT.

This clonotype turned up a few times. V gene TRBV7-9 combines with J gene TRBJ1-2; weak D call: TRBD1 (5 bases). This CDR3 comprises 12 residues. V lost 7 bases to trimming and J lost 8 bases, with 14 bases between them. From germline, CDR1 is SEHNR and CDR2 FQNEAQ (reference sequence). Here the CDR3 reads CASTREGRGYTF. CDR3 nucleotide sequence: TGTGCCAGCACCAGGGAGGGACGGGGCTACACCTTC. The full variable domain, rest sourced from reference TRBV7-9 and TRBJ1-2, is DTGVSQNPRHKITKRGQNVTFRCDPISEHNRLYWYRQTLGQGPEFLTYFQNEAQLEKSRLLSDRFSAERPKGSFSTLEIQRTEQGDSAMYLCASTREGRGYTFGSGTRLTVV.

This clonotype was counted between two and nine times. CDR3 nucleotides: TGCAGTGCGGATCGGGGCCTCGATACGCAGTATTTT. Protein product: CSADRGLDTQYF. V and J are TRBV20-1 and TRBJ2-3; D is perhaps TRBD1 or TRBD2 (5 bases each). In germline, CDR1 is DFQATT, CDR2 SNEGSKA (reference sequence). This CDR3 is 12 amino acids long. The V end lost 6 bases, the J end lost 6 bases, and 13 bases lay between the germline ends.

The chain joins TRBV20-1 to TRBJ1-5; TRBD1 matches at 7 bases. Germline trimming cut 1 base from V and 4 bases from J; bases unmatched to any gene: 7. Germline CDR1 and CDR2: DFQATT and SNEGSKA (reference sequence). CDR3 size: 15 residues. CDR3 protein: CSARALGTVNQPQHF. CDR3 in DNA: TGCAGTGCTAGAGCTTTGGGGACAGTAAATCAGCCCCAGCATTTT.